What follows describes a single T cell receptor (beta chain). This entry is derived from a study of CD8+ T cells in alopecia areata. Study context: It was 6 to 18 months of tofacitinib, and then there were 6 months off drug. Disease severity was quantified as SALT score of affected scalp area.

RNA extraction and reverse transcription yielded cDNA as sequencing template. Assay: immunoSEQ multiplex PCR; the TCRdb copy retains only in-frame clones and omits some. The table has 110,000 to 150,000 clones, about 85% seen once. Treatment specified: oral pan-JAK inhibitor, 5-10 mg twice daily. The junction had 6 bases not matched to a gene; V was cut back by 1 base and J by 2 bases. The CDR3 runs to 17 residues. CDR1 SGHAT and CDR2 FQNNGV come from the germline V gene. The TCR originated in a human donor with alopecia areata. Here the sequenced sample was CD8+ T cells sorted from blood, taken at week 4, from a patient treated with tofacitinib. The V gene is TRBV11-2, the J gene TRBJ2-7; 12 bases align to TRBD2. This CDR3 reads CASSLALTSGRPYEQYF. Written as DNA, the CDR3 is TGTGCCAGCAGCTTAGCCCTGACTAGCGGGAGACCCTACGAGCAGTACTTC.